The clone carrying this T cell receptor (beta chain) showed up just a few times. Its antigen is not identified. A single record per CDR3 protein comes from TCRdb applying MiXCR to the 5' RACE reads. The table includes about 390,000 distinct CDR3 sequences, 20% to 25% detected once. The data originate from a study of T-cell memory formation after mild COVID-19. Study-level background: TCR clusters showed largely donor specificity. Notes on the study in general: Clones contracting day 15 to 85 were balanced CD4/CD8; later expanders leaned CD4+. Contracting CD8+ clones were enriched in EMRA, CD4+ mainly in CM and EM.

Per the germline V gene, CDR1 is LGHDT and CDR2 is YNNKEL (reference sequence). J lost 3 bases, V lost 1 base, and 6 bases had no gene match. This CDR3 comprises 15 residues. The source material was PBMCs or a T cell subset sorted from them (not recorded which). This sequence joins TRBV3-1 and TRBJ2-7, with 7 bases that match TRBD1. The receptor was isolated from an adult woman who had mild COVID-19 (a few samples of this study predate the infection). Cell type and time point are not known. In DNA, the CDR3 is TGTGCCAGCAGCCAAGCGCCAGGGGGTTTCTACGAGCAGTACTTC. As protein: CASSQAPGGFYEQYF.